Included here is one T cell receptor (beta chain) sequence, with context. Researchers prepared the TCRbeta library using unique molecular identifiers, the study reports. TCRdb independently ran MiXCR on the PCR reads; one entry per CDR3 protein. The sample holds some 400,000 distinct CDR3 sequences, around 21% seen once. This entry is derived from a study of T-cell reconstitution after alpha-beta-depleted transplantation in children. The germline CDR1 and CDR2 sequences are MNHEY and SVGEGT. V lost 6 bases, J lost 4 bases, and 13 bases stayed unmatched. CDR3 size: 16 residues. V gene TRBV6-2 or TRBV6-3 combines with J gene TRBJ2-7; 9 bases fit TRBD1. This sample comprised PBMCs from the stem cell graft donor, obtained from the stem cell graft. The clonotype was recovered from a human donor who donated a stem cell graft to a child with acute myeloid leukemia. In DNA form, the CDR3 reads TGTGCCAGCAGACCGAGGACAGGGGCCCAGCATTACGAGCAGTACTTC. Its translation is CASRPRTGAQHYEQYF.